These 27 T cell receptor beta chains share one sample of origin, sequenced in a study of blood T cells in healthy people across ages. Then a second PCR, running about 6 to 11 cycles, was carried out with a sample-barcoded 5' primer and a J-beta primer mix. TCRdb analysed the 5' RACE reads with MiXCR anew, one entry per CDR3 protein. The table lists some 730,000 distinct CDR3 sequences, 22% of them singletons. The sequencing sample was made of blood. These receptors all stem from a man in his 70s in good health.

This sequence joins TRBV9 and TRBJ2-5; D tentatively fits TRBD1 or TRBD2 (5 bases each). Trimming took 0 bases from V and 11 from J, leaving 14 bases between them. Germline assignment: CDR1 SGDLS and CDR2 YYNGEE. CDR3 length equals 13 residues. The CDR3 DNA follows: TGTGCCAGCAGCGTAGACCCCTTGGGGGAGCAGTACTTC. This codes for CASSVDPLGEQYF.

This chain uses TRBV5-1 with TRBJ1-3; 8 bases align to TRBD1. This CDR3 is 18 amino acids long. Germline CDR1 is SGHRS and CDR2 is YFSETQ. The junction had 12 bases not matched to a gene; V was cut back by 4 bases and J by 0 bases. CDR3 sequence: CASSPKPGQDISGNTIYF. CDR3 sequence (DNA): TGCGCCAGCAGCCCGAAACCGGGACAGGACATCTCTGGAAACACCATATATTTT.

This chain links TRBV11-2 with TRBJ2-1; tentatively, D is TRBD2 (5 bases). Germline V gives CDR1 SGHAT, CDR2 FQNNGV. Trimming removed 1 base from V and 0 bases from J, with 13 bases in between. There are 17 residues in the CDR3. The CDR3 sequence is CASSLGWLAGSYNEQFF. CDR3 in DNA: TGTGCCAGCAGCTTAGGATGGCTAGCTGGCTCCTACAATGAGCAGTTCTTC.

This clonotype was recorded a few times. This rearrangement joins TRBV24-1 to TRBJ1-4; D not certain. The CDR3 consists of 14 residues. Germline CDR1 reads KGHDR; CDR2 reads SFDVKD. The ends were cut back, 8 bases at V and 3 bases at J, with 12 bases in the middle. The CDR3: CATIGEAANEKLFF. In nucleotides, the CDR3 is TGTGCCACCATCGGTGAGGCCGCTAATGAAAAACTGTTTTTT.

The chain uses TRBV12-3 or TRBV12-4 and TRBJ1-5; D is undetermined. V was trimmed by 6 bases and J by 2 bases, leaving 14 bases between them. There are 15 residues in the CDR3. CDR3 in amino acids: CASSLDGRRNQPQHF. Written as DNA, the CDR3 is TGTGCCAGCAGCCTCGATGGCCGCCGCAATCAGCCCCAGCATTTT.

The J gene is TRBJ2-1, the V gene TRBV28; D remains ambiguous. The CDR3 length is 15 residues. Trimming cost V 5 bases and J 0 bases, with 11 bases left between them. CDR1 and CDR2 (germline): MDHEN, SYDVKM. CDR3 sequence reads: CASSDNLSSYNEQFF. The CDR3 DNA sequence: TGTGCCAGCAGTGATAACCTGAGCTCCTACAATGAGCAGTTCTTC.

This clonotype was seen only a few times. V is TRBV7-2 and J is TRBJ1-2; a possible D gene is TRBD1 (5 bases). Germline V CDR1 and CDR2: SGHTA, FQGNSA. Trimming removed 5 bases at V and 4 bases at J, with 23 bases between. This CDR3 is built from 17 residues. CDR3: CASSKSWRGNGGYGYTF. The DNA of the CDR3 is TGTGCCAGCAGCAAGAGTTGGAGGGGAAATGGGGGCTATGGCTACACCTTC.

V usage is TRBV7-2 and J usage is TRBJ2-5, with D uncertain. The J call may be wrong; the DNA end is better matched by TRBJ2-7. The germline CDR1 and CDR2 sequences are SGHTA and FQGNSA. The CDR3 has 13 amino acids. The CDR3 DNA sequence: TGTGCCAGCAGCTTATGGTCCCACTACGAGCAGTACGTC. Amino acids: CASSLWSHYEQYV.

This clonotype was detected only a few times. This chain's CDR3 is CASSLGQGVSNEQFF. The CDR3, as DNA: TGTGCCAGCTCACTGGGACAGGGAGTATCAAATGAGCAGTTCTTC. The gene calls are TRBV18 and TRBJ2-7, with 9 nucleotides matching TRBD1. Gene TRBJ2-1 matches the end of the DNA better, so the J call may be wrong. Per germline, CDR1 KGHSH and CDR2 LQKENI. The CDR3 is 15 amino acids.

V is TRBV12-3 or TRBV12-4 and J is TRBJ2-7; D assignment may be TRBD1 or TRBD2 (6 bases each). The CDR3 consists of 14 residues. V was trimmed by 8 bases and J by 3 bases, leaving 17 bases between them. The CDR3 DNA sequence: TGTGCCAGCCAACGAGGGGGGACAAACTACGAGCAGTACTTC. It encodes CASQRGGTNYEQYF.

This clonotype came up a few times. The CDR3 coding sequence is TGTGCCACCAGCAGAGAGGGGGGCCTTGCCGGGGAGCTGTTTTTT. Protein product: CATSREGGLAGELFF. The rearrangement uses TRBV15 and TRBJ2-2; D may be TRBD1 or TRBD2 (6 bases each). The CDR3 consists of 15 residues. Trimming removed 0 bases at V and 6 bases at J, with 11 bases between. Germline assignment: CDR1 LNHNV and CDR2 YYDKDF (reference sequence).

There are many counts of this clonotype. This sequence joins TRBV13 and TRBJ2-3; 14 bases are a match to TRBD2. Germline values: CDR1 PRHDT, CDR2 FYEKMQ (reference sequence). V trimming: 4 bases; J trimming: 2 bases; junction bases outside the gene matches: 5. CDR3 size: 17 residues. For the CDR3, the DNA is TGTGCCAGCAGCTGGGGACTAGCGGGGGATCTCACAGATACGCAGTATTTT. This gives the protein CASSWGLAGDLTDTQYF.

The J gene is TRBJ2-3, the V gene TRBV29-1; 10 bases are a match to TRBD1. J was trimmed by 4 bases and V by 1 base; bases with no gene match: 5. From germline, CDR1 is SQVTM and CDR2 ANQGSEA. This CDR3 region has 15 residues. CDR3 in amino acids: CSVEVGTGEADTQYF. The CDR3 DNA sequence: TGCAGCGTTGAAGTTGGGACAGGGGAGGCAGATACGCAGTATTTT.

The chain employs TRBV10-3 and TRBJ2-1; D gene uncertain. The CDR3 is 14 amino acids. CDR1 and CDR2 (germline): ENHRY, SYGVKD. V gave up 6 bases and J gave up 2 bases, with 11 bases separating them. The CDR3 DNA is TGTGCCATCAGGAGAGAGATGGCCTACAATGAGCAGTTCTTC. This translates into CAIRREMAYNEQFF.

J is TRBJ2-2 and V is TRBV12-3 or TRBV12-4, with 9 bases fitting TRBD2. V shed 5 bases and J 7 bases; nucleotides not matched to a gene: 5. This CDR3 contains 14 residues. CDR3 protein: CASSTTSGGGELFF. The CDR3 DNA sequence: TGTGCCAGCAGTACGACTAGCGGAGGCGGGGAGCTGTTTTTT.

This clonotype was seen a few times. This chain connects TRBV20-1 to TRBJ1-2; 7 nucleotides match TRBD1. V was clipped by 7 bases and J by 4 bases; unmatched bases: 6. Per the germline V gene, CDR1 is DFQATT and CDR2 is SNEGSKA (reference sequence). The CDR3 length is 12 residues. The CDR3 region is CSVGRGSYGYTF. Here the CDR3 DNA reads TGCAGTGTCGGCAGGGGGAGCTATGGCTACACCTTC.

V gene TRBV14 combines with J gene TRBJ1-6; D unclear. V was cut by 2 bases and J by 7 bases, with 6 bases left in between. Germline V CDR1 and CDR2: SGHDN, FVKESK. The CDR3 spans 13 residues. The CDR3 is CASSQLRNSPLHF. The DNA of the CDR3 is TGTGCCAGCAGCCAATTAAGGAATTCACCCCTCCACTTT. Full variable domain (rest looked up from reference TRBV14 and TRBJ1-6): EAGVTQFPSHSVIEKGQTVTLRCDPISGHDNLYWYRRVMGKEIKFLLHFVKESKQDESGMPNNRFLAERTGGTYSTLKVQPAELEDSGVYFCASSQLRNSPLHFGNGTRLTVT.

The chain combines TRBV12-3 or TRBV12-4 with TRBJ1-1, with 7 nucleotides matching TRBD1. The CDR3 covers 14 residues. Trimming took 8 bases from V and 1 from J; bases not matched to a gene: 7. As DNA, the CDR3 is TGTGCCAGCTTTCGCAGGGGGGGGAACACTGAAGCTTTCTTT. The encoded protein is CASFRRGGNTEAFF.

This clonotype has a handful of counts. The CDR3 spells CATSDPVRDTQYF. CDR3 DNA sequence: TGTGCCACCAGTGATCCTGTCAGGGATACGCAGTATTTT. This rearrangement joins TRBV24-1 to TRBJ2-3; no firm D call. The germline gives CDR1 KGHDR, CDR2 SFDVKD. Trimming took 3 bases from V and 6 from J, leaving 9 bases between them. The CDR3 runs to 13 residues.

The rearrangement uses TRBV5-1 and TRBJ2-7; TRBD1 might be the D (6 bases). CDR1 and CDR2 (germline): SGHRS, YFSETQ. CDR3 length: 14 amino acids. Trimming stripped 5 bases from V and 2 bases from J, with 14 bases between. CDR3 nucleotide sequence: TGCGCCAGCAGACCCGGGACAACAGCCTACGAGCAGTACTTC. Translation gives CASRPGTTAYEQYF.

This clonotype was detected only a few times. The V and J genes are TRBV28 and TRBJ2-2; unclear D gene. Per the germline V gene, CDR1 is MDHEN and CDR2 is SYDVKM. The CDR3 covers 13 residues. The germline V and J ends were trimmed by 8 bases and 1 base, with 8 bases remaining between them. CDR3 coding DNA: TGTGCCAGCCTACAGCGGAACACCGGGGAGCTGTTTTTT. Translation gives CASLQRNTGELFF.

This clonotype showed up just a few times. V gene TRBV4-3 combines with J gene TRBJ2-3; maybe TRBD2 (6 bases). The CDR3 consists of 19 residues. V shed 0 bases and J shed 6 bases, with 25 bases lying between them. The germline V gene has CDR1 LGHNA and CDR2 YSLEER. The CDR3 reads CASSQDSPEGKAGGDTQYF. The DNA for the CDR3 is TGCGCCAGCAGCCAAGATTCTCCGGAGGGTAAAGCCGGTGGGGATACGCAGTATTTT.

This clonotype has more than one count but fewer than ten. Its ends do not fully match the called genes, so a read error is possible. The chain combines TRBV30 with TRBJ2-6; D is perhaps TRBD1 (5 bases). Per germline, CDR1 GTSNPN and CDR2 SVGIG (reference sequence). This CDR3 region has 13 residues. The CDR3 DNA follows: TGTGCCTGGAGTCTAGGTGGGGCCAACGCCCTGACTTTC. Protein sequence: CAWSLGGANALTF.

The chain is built from TRBV27 and TRBJ1-2; 10 bases line up with TRBD1. V trimming: 5 bases; J trimming: 7 bases; junction bases outside the gene matches: 7. Germline V gives CDR1 MNHEY, CDR2 SMNVEV (reference sequence). This CDR3 comprises 14 residues. CDR3 loop: CASSRTGGNIGYTF. CDR3 DNA: TGTGCCAGCAGTCGGACAGGGGGAAATATTGGCTACACCTTC.

The chain employs TRBV10-3 and TRBJ1-1; D is unclear. Trimming left V 10 bases short and J 1 base short, with 19 bases between. Germline V gene data show CDR1 as ENHRY and CDR2 as SYGVKD. CDR3 length equals 15 residues. This CDR3 is CASLRVKVPNTEAFF. The CDR3 DNA follows: TGTGCCAGCCTGCGGGTGAAGGTTCCGAACACTGAAGCTTTCTTT.

The rearrangement uses TRBV28 and TRBJ2-7, with 9 bases aligning to TRBD1. This CDR3 spans 14 amino acids. Germline CDR1 and CDR2: MDHEN and SYDVKM. The V and J ends lost 3 bases and 6 bases, in that order; junction bases with no gene match: 6. The CDR3: CASSLGDRVSEQYF. The CDR3 DNA sequence: TGTGCCAGCAGTTTGGGGGACAGGGTTAGCGAGCAGTACTTC.

Concerning this clonotype: Without the conserved terminal phenylalanine or tryptophan, this CDR3 likely stems from a read error. CDR3 loop: CASSLDPGPNEQFL. The CDR3, as DNA: TGTGCCAGCAGTTTAGATCCAGGGCCTAATGAGCAGTTCCTC. This chain uses TRBV12-3 or TRBV12-4 with TRBJ2-1; tentatively, D is TRBD1 (5 bases). The CDR3 totals 14 residues. Trimming pared 1 base from V and 7 bases from J, leaving 11 bases between.